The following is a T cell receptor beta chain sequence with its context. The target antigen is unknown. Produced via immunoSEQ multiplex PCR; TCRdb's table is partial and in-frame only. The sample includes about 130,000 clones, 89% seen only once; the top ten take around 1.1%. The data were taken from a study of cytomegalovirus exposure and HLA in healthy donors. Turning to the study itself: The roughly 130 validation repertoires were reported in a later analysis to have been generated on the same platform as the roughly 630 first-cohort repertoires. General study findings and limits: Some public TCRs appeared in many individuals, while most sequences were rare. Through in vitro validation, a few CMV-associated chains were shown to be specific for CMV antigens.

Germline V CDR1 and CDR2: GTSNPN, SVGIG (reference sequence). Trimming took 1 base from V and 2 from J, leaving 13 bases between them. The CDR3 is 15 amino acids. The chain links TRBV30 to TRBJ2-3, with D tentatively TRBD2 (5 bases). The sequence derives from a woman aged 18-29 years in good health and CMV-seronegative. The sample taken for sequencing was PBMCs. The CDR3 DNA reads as TGTGCCTGGAGTGGGGATGGACTTCTCACAGATACGCAGTATTTT. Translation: CAWSGDGLLTDTQYF.